This T cell receptor beta chain appears in the sequencing data of a study of CXCR3-negative and CXCR3-positive naive CD8 T cells. Study-wide results and caveats: Naive subsets were similarly diverse, while memory CD8+ repertoires were much less diverse. The TRB CDR3s that CXCR3-positive naive cells carried were more hydrophobic than those of CXCR3-negative naive cells. Within a donor, both naive subsets shared TRBV-TRBJ usage, unlike memory cells.

Definition of naive CD8+ T cells rested on a CD45RO-CCR7+CD27+CD95- profile. In regard to this clonotype: What it binds is not known.

It was by 5' RACE with UMI labels that the TRB cDNA libraries were prepared. From its re-call of the 5' RACE reads, TCRdb lists each CDR3 protein once, without DNA. Seen in this sample are over 100,000 distinct CDR3 sequences; the ten most common clones hold 0.41%. Germline CDR1 reads MDHEN; CDR2 reads SYDVKM. CDR3 length: 12 residues. This rearrangement joins TRBV28 to TRBJ2-5. The specimen sequenced was naive CXCR3+ CD8+ T cells from blood. Indicated subset: CD45RO-CCR7+CD27+CD95- naive CD8+ T cells expressing CXCR3 (TNR3+). This clonotype originated in a human donor in good health. Some clones in this sample may be carry-over from other donors' samples. The CDR3: CASSLVSQTQYF.